The 9 T cell receptor beta chains reported below all come from one sample, sequenced in a study of blood T cell repertoires in COVID-19 (dated by TCRdb to about 2020). The receptor library was made with the immunoSEQ multiplex PCR assay. Sourced from immuneACCESS, this table was stored by TCRdb with only in-frame sequences that have V and J called. A share of the clones is absent; for the studies checked, an unresolved V gene accounts for under half, and the remainder has no known explanation. Recorded for this sample are some 29,000 clones; roughly nine tenths of them occurred a single time. The ten most abundant clones make up around 9.9% of the sample. Sequenced sample: peripheral blood. The receptors derive from a human donor in a cohort sampled during active COVID-19.

CDR3 DNA: TGCGCCAGCAGCTACCACCAACAGGGAGTTGAGGGTCAGCCCCAGCATTTT. It codes for CASSYHQQGVEGQPQHF. The chain combines TRBV5-1 with TRBJ1-5, with D possibly being TRBD1 (6 bases). CDR3 length equals 17 residues. Germline values: CDR1 SGHRS, CDR2 YFSETQ. The ends were cut back, 3 bases at V and 6 bases at J, with 22 bases in the middle.

The CDR3, as DNA: TGTGCCAGCAGCTTCGGACTAGCGGGGGAGGGGGAGACCCAGTACTTC. Residues: CASSFGLAGEGETQYF. The genes are TRBV3-1 (or the pseudogene TRBV3-2) and TRBJ2-5; 13 bases agree with TRBD2. Germline V gives CDR1 LGHDT, CDR2 YNNKEL (reference sequence). J gave up 5 bases and V 5 bases, and 8 bases lay outside the gene matches. CDR3 length equals 16 residues.

The J gene is TRBJ2-7, the V gene TRBV5-1; no clear D. This CDR3 is built from 13 residues. V lost 0 bases, J lost 6 bases, and 10 bases lay in between. In germline, CDR1 is SGHRS, CDR2 YFSETQ. CDR3 in DNA: TGCGCCAGCAGCTTGGGAGGATCCCTCGAGCAGTACTTC. Encoded protein: CASSLGGSLEQYF. Full variable domain (remainder filled in from reference TRBV5-1 and TRBJ2-7): KAGVTQTPRYLIKTRGQQVTLSCSPISGHRSVSWYQQTPGQGLQFLFEYFSETQRNKGNFPGRFSGRQFSNSRSEMNVSTLELGDSALYLCASSLGGSLEQYFGPGTRLTVT.

J is TRBJ2-2 and V is TRBV28, with TRBD2 identical over 10 bases. CDR1 is MDHEN and CDR2 is SYDVKM in the germline V gene. There are 14 residues in the CDR3. Germline trimming cut 9 bases from V and 7 bases from J; bases unmatched to any gene: 8. The CDR3 DNA is TGTGCCAGTAAAGCGGGGGGGCGCGTCGGGGAGCTGTTTTTT. This sequence encodes CASKAGGRVGELFF.

The chain combines TRBV6-2 or TRBV6-3 with TRBJ2-7; 7 bases align to TRBD1. Per germline, CDR1 MNHEY and CDR2 SVGEGT. The CDR3 totals 15 residues. The trim removed 6 bases at V and 4 bases at J, leaving 12 bases unmatched. The CDR3 DNA is TGTGCCAGCAGCGACCCGGGACAGAGGGAGTACGAGCAGTACTTC. This sequence encodes CASSDPGQREYEQYF.

This clone showed up just a few times. The V call is TRBV5-4, the J call TRBJ1-1; no definite D call. The CDR3 is made up of 13 amino acids. Trimming removed 4 bases from V and 1 base from J, with 8 bases in between. The germline gives CDR1 SGHNT, CDR2 YYREEE (reference sequence). The CDR3 region is CASSLGRNTEAFF. CDR3 coding DNA: TGTGCCAGCAGCCTCGGGAGGAACACTGAAGCTTTCTTT.

This chain connects TRBV6-2 or TRBV6-3 to TRBJ1-1, with D possibly matching TRBD1 (5 bases). Looked up from germline, CDR1 is MNHEY and CDR2 is SVGEGT. The V end was cut by 3 bases, the J end by 5 bases, with 25 bases between. This CDR3 region has 18 residues. The CDR3 coding sequence is TGTGCCAGCAGTTATTTGGCCCCCAGGGTCTCGGGGGAGACTGAAGCTTTCTTT. Protein: CASSYLAPRVSGETEAFF.

The chain recombines TRBV3-1 (or the pseudogene TRBV3-2) with TRBJ2-7, with a tentative D call TRBD1 (6 bases). The CDR3 has 14 residues. The ends were cut back, 1 base at V and 5 bases at J, with 12 bases in the middle. CDR1 and CDR2 from the germline V gene are LGHDT and YNNKEL (reference sequence). The CDR3 nucleotides read TGTGCCAGCAGCCAAGTATCAGGGGTCGACGAGCAGTACTTC. It is translated as CASSQVSGVDEQYF.

This clone has a handful of counts. V is TRBV28 and J is TRBJ1-5; 9 positions agree with TRBD1. The CDR3 consists of 18 residues. V lost 5 bases, J lost 2 bases, and 13 bases stayed unmatched. Germline V gene sequence: CDR1 MDHEN, CDR2 SYDVKM. As DNA, the CDR3 is TGTGCCAGCAGTCTGGGACAGGGAGTTCCATCGGGCAATCAGCCCCAGCATTTT. Amino acids: CASSLGQGVPSGNQPQHF.